This passage covers 27 T cell receptor beta chains from one sample sequenced in a study of cytomegalovirus exposure and HLA in healthy donors. Produced via immunoSEQ multiplex PCR; TCRdb's table is partial and in-frame only. The sample lists approximately 220,000 clones, under 95% occurring once. Sample: PBMCs. These receptors were taken from a woman between 18 and 29 years old in good health and CMV-seronegative.

J is TRBJ1-6 and V is TRBV27; D is ambiguous. This CDR3 comprises 16 residues. Germline V gene sequence: CDR1 MNHEY, CDR2 SMNVEV (reference sequence). With 1 base removed from V and 4 bases from J, the gap between germline ends came to 11 bases. CDR3 protein: CASSLLSGPYNSPLHF. CDR3 coding DNA: TGTGCCAGCAGTTTATTGTCGGGTCCGTATAATTCACCCCTCCACTTT.

The chain combines TRBV5-1 with TRBJ1-1; 8 positions match TRBD1. The trim removed 4 bases at V and 1 base at J, leaving 3 bases unmatched. The CDR3 sequence is 14 residues long. Germline CDR1 and CDR2: SGHRS and YFSETQ. CDR3 region: CASSIGTGNTEAFF. The DNA of the CDR3 is TGCGCCAGCAGCATCGGGACAGGGAACACTGAAGCTTTCTTT.

The V gene is TRBV29-1, the J gene TRBJ1-4; D is perhaps TRBD1 (5 bases). CDR1 is SQVTM and CDR2 is ANQGSEA in the germline V gene. The ends were cut back, 4 bases at V and 3 bases at J, with 9 bases in the middle. There are 13 residues in the CDR3. CDR3 loop: CSVVRAANEKLFF. The CDR3 bases are TGCAGCGTTGTCAGGGCAGCTAATGAAAAACTGTTTTTT.

The chain couples TRBV7-6 to TRBJ2-5; TRBD2 agrees at 7 bases. The V and J ends lost 2 bases and 5 bases, in that order; junction bases with no gene match: 5. Germline lookup yields CDR1 SGHVS and CDR2 FNYEAQ. This CDR3 has 14 residues. The CDR3 DNA follows: TGTGCCAGCAGCTTAACTAGCGCTTCGGAGACCCAGTACTTC. Protein sequence: CASSLTSASETQYF.

The V gene is TRBV7-2, the J gene TRBJ2-3; no firm D call. V was cut by 8 bases and J by 8 bases, with 20 bases left in between. The CDR3 contains 14 residues. Germline values: CDR1 SGHTA, CDR2 FQGNSA. The CDR3 sequence is CASRPAVVLVTQYF. The CDR3 DNA sequence: TGTGCCAGCCGCCCGGCGGTAGTCCTGGTTACGCAGTATTTT.

This rearrangement joins TRBV2 to TRBJ2-5, with 13 bases fitting TRBD2. The ends lost 6 bases at V and 4 bases at J; junction bases unmatched: 5. This CDR3 contains 15 residues. In germline, CDR1 is SNHLY, CDR2 FYNNEI. CDR3 nucleotides: TGTGCCAGCAGGGGGACTAGCGGGAAAGCAGAGACCCAGTACTTC. This encodes CASRGTSGKAETQYF.

This clone was found a few times. An end of the junction does not agree with germline; a read error may underlie this. The chain is built from TRBV7-7 and TRBJ2-1; D gene unclear. The V gene's germline CDR1 is SSHAT and CDR2 FNYEAQ (reference sequence). This CDR3 has 16 residues. The CDR3 reads CASSPLTAQSYNEQFF. The DNA for the CDR3 is TGTGCTAGCAGCCCCCTTACTGCCCAATCTTACAATGAGCAGTTCTTC.

The V call is TRBV5-1, the J call TRBJ1-1, with TRBD1 matching 8 bases. V shed 2 bases and J 4 bases; nucleotides not matched to a gene: 7. The CDR3 loop spans 15 amino acids. Germline assignment: CDR1 SGHRS and CDR2 YFSETQ. DNA for the CDR3: TGCGCCAGCAGCTTAGGACAGGGACGCGGCACTGAAGCTTTCTTT. Translating it yields CASSLGQGRGTEAFF.

The V gene is TRBV7-8, the J gene TRBJ1-2; 11 nucleotides match TRBD1. V was clipped by 0 bases and J by 6 bases; unmatched bases: 6. Per germline, CDR1 SGHVS and CDR2 FQNEAQ. This CDR3 region has 16 residues. In nucleotides, the CDR3 is TGTGCCAGCAGCTTAGCTTTGGGGACAGGGGGAAATGGCTACACCTTC. Translation gives CASSLALGTGGNGYTF.

This clone was found once. The rearrangement links TRBV5-8 to TRBJ2-1, with 7 positions matching TRBD2. CDR1 is SGHTS and CDR2 is YDEGEE in the germline V gene. The trim removed 1 base at V and 5 bases at J, leaving 6 bases unmatched. The CDR3 totals 15 residues. The CDR3 DNA is TGTGCCAGCAGCTTGCAGGGAGGGGTGAACAATGAGCAGTTCTTC. It specifies CASSLQGGVNNEQFF.

The chain uses TRBV5-8 and TRBJ2-7, with 7 bases identical to TRBD1. V lost 5 bases and J lost 4; bases outside the gene matches: 9. Germline V gene sequence: CDR1 SGHTS, CDR2 YDEGEE. The CDR3 is made up of 14 amino acids. CDR3 DNA: TGTGCCAGCAGGTCCGGGACAGCGTATTACGAGCAGTACTTC. Translated, it gives CASRSGTAYYEQYF.

This sequence joins TRBV28 and TRBJ1-1, with 8 bases aligning to TRBD1. V was clipped by 5 bases and J by 3 bases; unmatched bases: 5. The CDR3 has 14 residues. The germline CDR1 and CDR2 sequences are MDHEN and SYDVKM. The CDR3 spells CASSGQGRYTEAFF. As DNA, the CDR3 is TGTGCCAGCAGTGGACAGGGTAGATACACTGAAGCTTTCTTT.

This clone was seen just once. The rearrangement links TRBV15 to TRBJ2-1, with 10 bases fitting TRBD1. Germline trimming cut 1 base from V and 9 bases from J; bases unmatched to any gene: 9. CDR1 is LNHNV and CDR2 is YYDKDF in the germline V gene (reference sequence). This CDR3 has 16 residues. This CDR3 reads CATSRGKGTGVGEQFF. The CDR3 region has the DNA TGTGCCACCAGCAGAGGAAAGGGGACAGGGGTTGGTGAGCAGTTCTTC.

Only one count was recorded for this clone. This rearrangement joins TRBV27 to TRBJ2-3; 11 bases agree with TRBD1. The CDR3 runs 20 residues. Germline lookup yields CDR1 MNHEY and CDR2 SMNVEV (reference sequence). With V trimmed by 5 bases and J by 2 bases, 18 bases remained unmatched. Here the CDR3 DNA reads TGTGCCAGCAGTCCCCGGACAGGGGGCGCGACGTGGACAGTCACAGATACGCAGTATTTT. It is translated as CASSPRTGGATWTVTDTQYF.

This chain uses TRBV28 with TRBJ1-4; D might be TRBD1 (6 bases). Germline CDR1 and CDR2: MDHEN and SYDVKM. The CDR3 is 17 amino acids. Trimming shortened V by 6 bases and J by 0 bases, and 17 bases separated the two germline ends. The DNA of the CDR3 is TGTGCCAGCAGCACCCCGGGACACCTTGCAACTAATGAAAAACTGTTTTTT. Residues: CASSTPGHLATNEKLFF.

The chain recombines TRBV9 with TRBJ2-1; TRBD1 is a possible D gene (5 bases). Germline CDR1 and CDR2: SGDLS and YYNGEE. The CDR3 extends over 15 amino acids. V lost 6 bases, J lost 4 bases, and 17 bases lay in between. The CDR3 DNA reads TGTGCCAGCACCGAACTCCTAGGGGTTTACAATGAGCAGTTCTTC. Translation: CASTELLGVYNEQFF.

The chain couples TRBV29-1 to TRBJ1-1; a possible D gene is TRBD1 (6 bases). This CDR3 contains 13 residues. The V gene's germline CDR1 is SQVTM and CDR2 ANQGSEA. V lost 8 bases and J 1 base, leaving 14 bases between the germline ends. CDR3 region: CSSRGGENTEAFF. The CDR3 nucleotides are TGCAGCTCAAGGGGGGGTGAGAACACTGAAGCTTTCTTT.

This sequence joins TRBV15 and TRBJ2-5; TRBD2 might be the D (5 bases). The V and J ends lost 0 bases and 7 bases respectively, with 12 bases between them. Germline CDR1 LNHNV, CDR2 YYDKDF (reference sequence). This CDR3 has 14 residues. Here the CDR3 reads CATSRDRGTGTQYF. In DNA form, the CDR3 reads TGTGCCACCAGCAGAGATCGGGGTACGGGGACCCAGTACTTC. Drawing the rest from reference TRBV15 and TRBJ2-5, the complete variable domain is DAMVIQNPRYQVTQFGKPVTLSCSQTLNHNVMYWYQQKSSQAPKLLFHYYDKDFNNEADTPDNFQSRRPNTSFCFLDIRSPGLGDTAMYLCATSRDRGTGTQYFGPGTRLLVL.

The chain has TRBV5-1 and TRBJ2-1, with D tentatively TRBD2 (6 bases). The CDR3 extends over 15 amino acids. Germline lookup yields CDR1 SGHRS and CDR2 YFSETQ. Trimming took off 7 bases at V and 0 bases at J, with 14 bases between the two ends. This CDR3 reads CASAHGGSSYNEQFF. In DNA form, the CDR3 reads TGCGCCAGCGCTCATGGGGGGAGCTCCTACAATGAGCAGTTCTTC.

The V call is TRBV28, the J call TRBJ2-2; the D is unclear. Germline CDR1 is MDHEN and CDR2 is SYDVKM. CDR3 size: 13 residues. V shed 6 bases and J shed 4 bases, with 9 bases lying between them. CDR3 amino acids: CASSIGSTGELFF. The CDR3 region has the DNA TGTGCCAGCAGCATTGGTAGCACCGGGGAGCTGTTTTTT. The full variable domain, in which reference TRBV28 and TRBJ2-2 provide the parts outside the CDR3, is DVKVTQSSRYLVKRTGEKVFLECVQDMDHENMFWYRQDPGLGLRLIYFSYDVKMKEKGDIPEGYSVSREKKERFSLILESASTNQTSMYLCASSIGSTGELFFGEGSRLTVL.

The V call is TRBV27, the J call TRBJ1-4, with TRBD1 as a possible D gene (6 bases). Germline V gene sequence: CDR1 MNHEY, CDR2 SMNVEV (reference sequence). The CDR3 is 15 residues long. Trimming stripped 8 bases from V and 4 bases from J, with 17 bases between. The chain's CDR3 is CASPPTRQVNEKLFF. The CDR3 DNA reads as TGTGCCAGCCCTCCGACCCGACAGGTTAATGAAAAACTGTTTTTT.

On this clone itself: At the DNA level, this CDR3 is encoded by other sequences in the same sample as well. The V and J genes are TRBV6-5 and TRBJ2-7; TRBD2 is a possible D gene (5 bases). The CDR3 is 13 amino acids. Trimming removed 0 bases from V and 3 bases from J, with 6 bases in between. CDR1 MNHEY and CDR2 SVGAGI come from the germline V gene. CDR3 DNA: TGTGCCAGCAGTTACTCTGGGAGCTACGAGCAGTACTTC. It is translated as CASSYSGSYEQYF.

The chain joins TRBV7-9 to TRBJ2-7; tentatively, D is TRBD1 (6 bases). V lost 5 bases, J lost 0 bases, and 14 bases lay in between. The length of the CDR3 is 15 residues. CDR1 is SEHNR and CDR2 is FQNEAQ in the germline V gene (reference sequence). The CDR3 bases are TGTGCCAGCAGCGCCCCGGGACAAATCTCCTACGAGCAGTACTTC. Protein: CASSAPGQISYEQYF.

This chain uses TRBV7-3 with TRBJ2-2; the D gene is possibly TRBD2 (6 bases). This CDR3 contains 15 residues. The V end was cut by 5 bases, the J end by 7 bases, with 17 bases between. The germline V gene encodes CDR1 SGHTA and CDR2 FQGTGA. CDR3 DNA sequence: TGTGCCAGCAGCCAGGGAGGAACGGGATTCGGGGAGCTGTTTTTT. It specifies CASSQGGTGFGELFF.

Concerning this clone itself: Other DNA sequences in this specimen translate into the identical CDR3. CDR3 DNA sequence: TGTGCCAGCAGCTTACCGGGTGCAGATACGCAGTATTTT. As protein: CASSLPGADTQYF. This sequence joins TRBV7-8 and TRBJ2-3; D gene uncertain. The CDR3 covers 13 residues. Germline V gene sequence: CDR1 SGHVS, CDR2 FQNEAQ. Trimming cost V 2 bases and J 4 bases, with 7 bases left between them.

The gene calls are TRBV2 and TRBJ2-1; 11 bases match TRBD2. The length of the CDR3 is 15 residues. The V gene's germline CDR1 is SNHLY and CDR2 FYNNEI. Losses at the gene ends were 6 bases for V and 3 bases for J; bases not matched to a gene: 4. In DNA form, the CDR3 reads TGTGCCAGCAGGGATAGCGGGAGGGTCTACAATGAGCAGTTCTTC. Its translation: CASRDSGRVYNEQFF.

This sequence joins TRBV10-3 and TRBJ2-3; D might be TRBD2 (6 bases). V shed 0 bases and J shed 2 bases, with 12 bases lying between them. The CDR3 has 16 amino acids. Germline CDR1 reads ENHRY; CDR2 reads SYGVKD. The CDR3 sequence is CAISESISRDTDTQYF. The CDR3 bases are TGTGCCATCAGTGAGTCGATTTCGCGGGACACAGATACGCAGTATTTT.